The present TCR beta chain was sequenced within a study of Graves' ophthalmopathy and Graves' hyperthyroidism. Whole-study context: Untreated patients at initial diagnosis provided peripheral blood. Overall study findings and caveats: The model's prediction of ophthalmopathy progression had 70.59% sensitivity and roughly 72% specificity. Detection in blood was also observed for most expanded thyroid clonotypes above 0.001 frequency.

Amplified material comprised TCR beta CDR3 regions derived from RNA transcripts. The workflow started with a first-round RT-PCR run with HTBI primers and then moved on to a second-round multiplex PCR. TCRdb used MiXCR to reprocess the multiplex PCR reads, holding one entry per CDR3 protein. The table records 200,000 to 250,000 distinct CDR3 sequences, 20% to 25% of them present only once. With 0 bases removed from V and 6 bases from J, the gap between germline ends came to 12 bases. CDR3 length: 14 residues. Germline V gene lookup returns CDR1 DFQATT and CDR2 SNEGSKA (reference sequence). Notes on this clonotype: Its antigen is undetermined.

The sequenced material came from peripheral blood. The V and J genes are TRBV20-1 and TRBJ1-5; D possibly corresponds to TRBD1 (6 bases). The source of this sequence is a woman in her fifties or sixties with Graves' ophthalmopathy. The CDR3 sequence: CSARETGAGQPQHF. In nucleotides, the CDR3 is TGCAGTGCTAGAGAAACGGGGGCGGGTCAGCCCCAGCATTTT.